A selection of T cell receptor beta chains follows, all from one sample in a study of read filtering for tumor transcriptome and immune sequencing. TCRdb re-called the reads through MiXCR, storing one row per CDR3 protein. This table has roughly 5,800 distinct CDR3 sequences, about 20% appearing once. Sequencing input: a population of CD138-negative cells sorted from bone marrow. The origin of the receptors is a donor over 35 with multiple myeloma. The CDR3 runs from the conserved cysteine through the conserved F or W. D genes are given only for firm matches. Clone size is stated in some rows and not others, as once, few, many or a class when expanded.

>NA|TRBJ2-5|TRBV7-2|few
TGTGCCAGCAGCTTAGGTCTTAAGGGGGGGGAGACCCAGTACTTC
CASSLGLKGGETQYF
>TRBD1|TRBJ2-2|TRBV6-2/TRBV6-3|many
TGTGCCAGCAGCGAAGGGGGCGTAAGCAGGGAGCTGTTTTTT
CASSEGGVSRELFF
>NA|TRBJ1-5|TRBV20-1|NA
TGCAGTGCTAGAGATATAAAGGCGGCGGGGAGCAATCAGCCCCAGCATTTT
CSARDIKAAGSNQPQHF
>NA|TRBJ2-5|TRBV7-2|many
TGTGCCAGCAGCTTATGGAGGGAAGAGACCCAGTACTTC
CASSLWREETQYF
>NA|TRBJ1-1|TRBV19|many
TGTGCCAGTAGTATCTCCGGGACGGCCCTTTCGAACACTGAAGCTTTCTTT
CASSISGTALSNTEAFF
>NA|TRBJ2-6|TRBV18|many
TGTGCCAGCGCAATGGGAAACGCTGGGGCCAACGTCCTGACTTTC
CASAMGNAGANVLTF
>TRBD1|TRBJ2-7|TRBV6-1|medium-sized
TGTGCCTTACGAGGGACAGGTGTGTTCGAGCAGTACTTC
CALRGTGVFEQYF
>TRBD1|TRBJ2-1|TRBV29-1|many
TGCAGCGCTCTGGGACAGGGCAATGAGCAGTTCTTC
CSALGQGNEQFF
>NA|TRBJ2-3|TRBV20-1|many
TGCAGTGCTAGAGATTCCCACAGAGATACGCAGTATTTT
CSARDSHRDTQYF
>NA|TRBJ2-1|TRBV10-3|NA
TGTGCCATCAGTGAAACCGGGACTCCGGACAATGAGCAGTTCTTC
CAISETGTPDNEQFF
>NA|TRBJ2-7|TRBV4-3|many
TGCGCCAGCAGCCAAGATCTGACGGGGAACGAGCAGTACTTC
CASSQDLTGNEQYF
>NA|TRBJ2-1|TRBV19|many
TGTGCCAGTAGTCCCTGGGGGGCGTTAGTGTCCTACAATGAGCAGTTCTTC
CASSPWGALVSYNEQFF
>TRBD2|TRBJ2-1|TRBV19|few
TGTGCCAGGATTTTGCCCCCTAGCGGGAGGAATGAGCAGTTCTTC
CARILPPSGRNEQFF
>TRBD1|TRBJ1-2|TRBV7-2|medium-sized
TGTGCCAGCAGCTTATCGACAGGGAACAGCTATGGCTACACCTTC
CASSLSTGNSYGYTF
>NA|TRBJ1-1|TRBV7-8|many
TGTGCCAGCAGCTTAGAAGAAGGGGAAGCTTTCTTT
CASSLEEGEAFF
>NA|TRBJ2-1|TRBV7-9|many
TGTGCCAGCAGCTTAAGTTTCGCCGACTCCTACAATGAGCAGTTCTTC
CASSLSFADSYNEQFF
>NA|TRBJ2-1|TRBV20-1|medium-sized
TGCAGTGCTAGCCGCGATTGGGATGAGCAGTTCTTC
CSASRDWDEQFF
>NA|TRBJ1-5|TRBV6-4|NA
TGTGCTAGCAGTGAGAGTAGCAATCAGCCCCAGCATTTT
CASSESSNQPQHF
>NA|TRBJ1-2|TRBV23-1|many
TGCGCCAGCAGTCAACGGCAGGGCCTATGCTATGGCTACACCTTC
CASSQRQGLCYGYTF
>NA|TRBJ1-3|TRBV10-3|many
TGTGCCATCAGTGAGTCCGGTGGAAACACCATATATTTT
CAISESGGNTIYF
>NA|TRBJ2-1|TRBV5-1|NA
TGCGCCAGCTCCAGCGGGTTAGCGGCAAGCAATGAGCAGTTCTTC
CASSSGLAASNEQFF
>NA|TRBJ1-1|TRBV9|many
TGTGCCAGCAGCGTAGTTGGCCGAATGAACACTGAAGCTTTCTTT
CASSVVGRMNTEAFF
>NA|TRBJ2-6|TRBV7-9|many
TGTGCCAGCAGCTTAATGAGAGAAGCGGGGGCCAACGTCCTGACTTTC
CASSLMREAGANVLTF
>NA|TRBJ1-1|TRBV7-9|many
TGTGCCAGCAGCTTAGTTGTCGGTGGGACTGAAGCTTTCTTT
CASSLVVGGTEAFF
>TRBD2|TRBJ2-3|TRBV4-2|NA
TGTTCCAGCAGCCAAGCCGAGGTTAGCGGGAGTTTAAACCCAGATACGCAGTATTTT
CSSSQAEVSGSLNPDTQYF
>TRBD2|TRBJ2-1|TRBV19|many
TGTGCCAGTGAGGCCGGGACTAGTAACTACAATGAGCAGTTCTTC
CASEAGTSNYNEQFF
>TRBD2|TRBJ2-1|TRBV6-5|medium-sized
TGTGCCAGCAGCCAGAGGCCTAGCGGGAGAAATGAGCAGTTCTTC
CASSQRPSGRNEQFF
>NA|TRBJ2-7|TRBV28|NA
TGTGCCAGCGTATTTAGGTATACGGTCGGTTTTTCCTACGAGCAGTACTTC
CASVFRYTVGFSYEQYF